These T cell receptor beta chains were read from a single sample in a study of CD8 T cells in Susac syndrome. A single record per CDR3 protein comes from TCRdb applying MiXCR to the immunoSEQ multiplex PCR reads. The table records fewer than 350,000 distinct CDR3 sequences, roughly nine tenths of them present only once. Sample: CD4+ T cells from PBMCs. Receptors were obtained from a human donor with multiple sclerosis. Both conserved end residues are part of each CDR3. Size is stated for part of the rows, as once, few or many counts, or as a class when the clone is expanded.

V,size,J,CDR3
TRBV19,-,TRBJ1-3,CASPTGPRNTIYF
TRBV7-2,once,TRBJ2-3,CASSLSGSSMDTQYF
TRBV12-3/TRBV12-4,few,TRBJ1-1,CASSRTGSEAFF
TRBV7-9,-,TRBJ1-2,CASSWTGTGAGYTF
TRBV20-1,-,TRBJ1-3,CSARVRAGNTIYF
TRBV10-3,few,TRBJ2-7,CAISTRESYEQYF
TRBV5-4,-,TRBJ1-2,CASSFMDRAYGYTF
TRBV27,-,TRBJ2-2,CASSFRGLAGGPSGELFF
TRBV5-1,-,TRBJ2-7,CASSVEPGQAYEQYF
TRBV30,few,TRBJ1-6,CAWSRFGLDSSPLHF
TRBV20-1,-,TRBJ2-7,CSARDRLASPYEQYF
TRBV30,few,TRBJ2-5,CAWSENFGETQYF
TRBV5-1,-,TRBJ1-1,CASSLDEQGPMNTEAFF
TRBV10-3,-,TRBJ1-1,CAISVGQGNTEAFF
TRBV30,few,TRBJ1-2,CAWTTGRYGYTF
TRBV7-8,-,TRBJ2-1,CASSLDGRAGDEQFF
TRBV11-2,-,TRBJ2-3,CASSRPSGEDTQYF
TRBV6-5,-,TRBJ2-7,CASSPRLPFTYEQYF
TRBV7-2,-,TRBJ2-7,CASSSVYRYEQYF
TRBV3-1,-,TRBJ2-3,CASSHTGGGNHGGDTQYF
TRBV24-1,-,TRBJ1-1,CATSLPDRGGLTEAFF
TRBV7-2,-,TRBJ2-3,CASSLNPGSTDTQYF
TRBV7-8,-,TRBJ1-2,CASSPGAIYGYTF
TRBV3-1,-,TRBJ1-5,CASSHAGTEGDQPQHF
TRBV19,-,TRBJ1-5,CATRGGQGAQPQHF
TRBV5-1,-,TRBJ2-2,CASSLDAAPFGELFF
TRBV7-2,-,TRBJ2-1,CVSSLALGSYNEQFF
TRBV9,few,TRBJ2-2,CASSALSRAGELFF
TRBV12-3/TRBV12-4,-,TRBJ2-7,CASSSSGRAGEQYF
TRBV7-2,-,TRBJ1-3,CASSLAPGRISGNTIYF
TRBV30,-,TRBJ2-7,CAWTHNLYEQYF
TRBV29-1,-,TRBJ2-1,CSVTSGPYNEQFF
TRBV20-1,-,TRBJ2-5,CSAKIRTNQETQYF
TRBV29-1,-,TRBJ2-7,CSVAPWGRRSGEQYF
TRBV12-3/TRBV12-4,-,TRBJ2-3,CASSPGLETDTQYF
TRBV19,once,TRBJ1-2,CAIQNTGSYGYTF
TRBV23-1,once,TRBJ2-1,CASSQIRQGAGEQFF
TRBV27,-,TRBJ1-1,CASSFRAGGAMNTEAFF
TRBV6-2/TRBV6-3,-,TRBJ2-3,CASRLSGVTQYF
TRBV9,once,TRBJ1-4,CASSVEDRAATNEKLFF
TRBV27,-,TRBJ1-6,CASSFRRQGATTPLHF
TRBV25-1,-,TRBJ2-7,CASSSGSFSYEQYF
TRBV3-1,once,TRBJ2-1,CASSQGTMSYNEQFF
TRBV5-1,-,TRBJ2-1,CASSLTNNEQFF
TRBV28,-,TRBJ1-2,CASSSPGTGGPANYGYTF
TRBV6-5,-,TRBJ2-7,CASSPPAGGRDEQYF
TRBV19,few,TRBJ2-7,CASSSTGSYEQYF
TRBV5-1,-,TRBJ1-2,CASSIRQGNYGYTF
TRBV27,-,TRBJ2-7,CASSPTTVFEQYF
TRBV3-1,-,TRBJ2-3,CASTTTPTGEDTQYF
TRBV20-1,-,TRBJ2-5,CSAFLGSDETQYF
TRBV5-1,-,TRBJ2-7,CASNRAQTRELSEQYF
TRBV2,-,TRBJ2-7,CASAQLAGDEQYF
TRBV14,-,TRBJ2-1,CASSQRQVLLTHNEQFF
TRBV20-1,-,TRBJ2-5,CSAEAGGLGETQYF